This T cell receptor (beta chain) was sequenced in a study of beta chain features in type 1 diabetes. Notes on the study in general: PCR might pick shorter templates more often, in the same way for patients and controls. Shortening that was moderate but significant affected the TCRB CDR3s of Type 1 diabetes patients in all four CD4+ subsets.

A sort by CD45RO/CCR7/CD25/CD127/CD95/CD27 yielded CD4+ naive, central memory, regulatory and stem cell-like memory cells. Expressed TCRB transcripts were sequenced because the isolated RNA had all been reverse transcribed beforehand. Assay: immunoSEQ multiplex PCR; the TCRdb copy retains only in-frame clones and omits some. The sample has around 260,000 clones, 20% to 25% seen once. Unmatched junction bases numbered 4, after V lost 4 bases and J lost 1 base. CDR1 and CDR2 (germline): SGDLS, YYNGEE. CDR3 length equals 15 residues. This clone was seen a handful of times. The antigen is undetermined. Other DNA sequences from this sample encode an identical CDR3 as well.

This TCR derives from a woman aged 30 to 39 with type 1 diabetes. The sample taken for sequencing was naive CD4+ T cells from blood. V and J are TRBV9 and TRBJ2-7; TRBD2 matches at 11 bases. The CDR3 here is CASSPRTSGSYEQYF. CDR3 DNA: TGTGCCAGCAGCCCTAGGACTAGCGGGTCCTACGAGCAGTACTTC. Complete variable domain (other parts from reference TRBV9 and TRBJ2-7): DSGVTQTPKHLITATGQRVTLRCSPRSGDLSVYWYQQSLDQGLQFLIQYYNGEERAKGNILERFSAQQFPDLHSELNLSSLELGDSALYFCASSPRTSGSYEQYFGPGTRLTVT.